This T cell receptor beta chain was sequenced in a study of shared clonotypes between healthy human individuals. Overall study: The cohort had two women and three men, ages 18 to 49.

The CDR3 totals 15 residues. The trim removed 6 bases at V and 5 bases at J, leaving 7 bases unmatched. Germline loops: CDR1 SNHLY, CDR2 FYNNEI. Points from the study as a whole: Naive CD4 clonotypes were shared across a handful of donors at about 5%.

To note about this clone: What it binds is unknown.

Sorted-subset replicate PCRs used 150 to 250 ng of genomic DNA. This amount corresponded to about 30,000 T cell genomes. Generated by immunoSEQ multiplex PCR, the TCRdb table keeps only in-frame clones and is missing some. This sample carries 2 million to 2.5 million clones, 95% of them seen once, and the ten largest clones take around 0.13%. V and J are TRBV2 and TRBJ2-1; 10 bases map to TRBD1. This TCR came from a man between 18 and 29 years old in good health. Sequencing was carried out using naive CD4+ T cells sorted from blood. The subset denotes: CD45RA+ positively selected. CDR3 loop: CASRSGQGKHNEQFF. The CDR3 DNA follows: TGTGCCAGCAGGTCGGGACAGGGGAAACACAATGAGCAGTTCTTC.